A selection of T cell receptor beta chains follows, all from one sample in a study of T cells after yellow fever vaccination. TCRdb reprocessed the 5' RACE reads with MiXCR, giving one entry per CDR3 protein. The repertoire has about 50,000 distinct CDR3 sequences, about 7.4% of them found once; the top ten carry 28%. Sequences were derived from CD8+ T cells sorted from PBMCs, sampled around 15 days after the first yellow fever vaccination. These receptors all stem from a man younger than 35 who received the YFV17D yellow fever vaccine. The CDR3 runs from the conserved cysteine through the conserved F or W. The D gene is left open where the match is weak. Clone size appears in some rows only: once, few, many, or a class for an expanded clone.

TGCAGTGCTAGCGGGACAGGTTCGTTTAGCAATCAGCCCCAGCATTTT	CSASGTGSFSNQPQHF	TRBJ1-5	NA	TRBD1	TRBV20-1
TGCAGTGCCCGCCGGCCCTCGGGAAATGAGCAGTTCTTC	CSARRPSGNEQFF	TRBJ2-1	many	NA	TRBV20-1
TGTGCCAGCAGCTTGGGGACTGGGTCGTCGGGGGGAAGACGGAGCACAGATACGCAGTATTTT	CASSLGTGSSGGRRSTDTQYF	TRBJ2-3	many	TRBD2	TRBV7-9
TGTGCCAGCAGCTTGTGGACAGGGGACAATCAGCCCCAGCATTTT	CASSLWTGDNQPQHF	TRBJ1-5	many	TRBD1	TRBV5-5
TGCGCCAGCATCTCGGGGGATAACTACGAGCAGTACTTC	CASISGDNYEQYF	TRBJ2-7	many	NA	TRBV10-2
TGTGCCAGCAGTTACGCGGGTGGGAACCAAGAGACCCAGTACTTC	CASSYAGGNQETQYF	TRBJ2-5	NA	NA	TRBV6-6
TGTGCCAGCAGCGGGGGGACCGAGTATAATTCACCCCTCCACTTT	CASSGGTEYNSPLHF	TRBJ1-6	many	NA	TRBV9
TGTGCCAGCAGCTTGAGACAGGAGCATCAGCCCCAGCATTTT	CASSLRQEHQPQHF	TRBJ1-5	many	NA	TRBV5-5
TGTGCCAGCAGTTTATGGCAGAGCTCTGGAAACACCATATATTTT	CASSLWQSSGNTIYF	TRBJ1-3	many	NA	TRBV28
TGTGCCAGCAGCGGTGGTACCGTGCGGTCCTACAATGAGCAGTTCTTC	CASSGGTVRSYNEQFF	TRBJ2-1	many	NA	TRBV9
TGTGCCGGCTCCTACGGGGGGACTAGCACAGATACGCAGTATTTT	CAGSYGGTSTDTQYF	TRBJ2-3	NA	TRBD2	TRBV5-5
TGTGCCAGCAGTCTTTACGGGGGAATGGATAATCAGCCCCAGCATTTT	CASSLYGGMDNQPQHF	TRBJ1-5	many	NA	TRBV28
TGTGCCAGCAGCTCAAACAGGGCTGGGGCCAACGTCCTGACTTTC	CASSSNRAGANVLTF	TRBJ2-6	many	NA	TRBV7-9
TGCAGTGCTAGTTCGACTAGCGGGGGGACCTACAATGAGCAGTTCTTC	CSASSTSGGTYNEQFF	TRBJ2-1	many	TRBD2	TRBV20-1
TGTGCCAGCAGCTTAGAAGGTTTGAACACTGAAGCTTTCTTT	CASSLEGLNTEAFF	TRBJ1-1	NA	NA	TRBV7-6
TGTGCCAGCAGTTACTCAACCGCCGCCTACGAGCAGTACTTC	CASSYSTAAYEQYF	TRBJ2-7	many	NA	TRBV6-2/TRBV6-3
TGCAGCGCCCCCGGCCCCAGGTCAGATACGCAGTATTTT	CSAPGPRSDTQYF	TRBJ2-3	many	NA	TRBV29-1
TGTGCCAGCAGCTTAGCCCCCCGACTAGCGGGTACTAGCACAGATACGCAGTATTTT	CASSLAPRLAGTSTDTQYF	TRBJ2-3	many	TRBD2	TRBV7-2
TGTGCCAGCGGTCGCAGCCGGGGCACAGATACGCAGTATTTT	CASGRSRGTDTQYF	TRBJ2-3	many	NA	TRBV6-2/TRBV6-3
TGTGCCAGCAGCGCCGGACAGGGGAACACCGGGGAGCTGTTTTTT	CASSAGQGNTGELFF	TRBJ2-2	many	TRBD1	TRBV4-2
TGTGCCAGCAGTTATGCGTCCTTGGGTACCGGGGAGCTGTTTTTT	CASSYASLGTGELFF	TRBJ2-2	many	NA	TRBV6-5
TGTGCCAGCAGTTACCTGGACAGGGTCTCCGGCTACACCTTC	CASSYLDRVSGYTF	TRBJ1-2	many	TRBD1	TRBV6-5
TGCAGTGCTAGACACTCGCTGAGCTCCTACAATGAGCAGTTCTTC	CSARHSLSSYNEQFF	TRBJ2-1	many	NA	TRBV20-1
TGTGCCAGCAGCCCCTCCAATTGGGAGACCCAGTACTTC	CASSPSNWETQYF	TRBJ2-5	many	NA	TRBV7-9
TGTGCCAGCAGCCCAACTAGCGGAGTAGCCAAAAACATTCAGTACTTC	CASSPTSGVAKNIQYF	TRBJ2-4	NA	TRBD2	TRBV7-9
TGCGCCAGCAGCCCTATGGGGAACACTGAAGCTTTCTTT	CASSPMGNTEAFF	TRBJ1-1	few	NA	TRBV5-1
TGTGCCAGCAGTTTCCGGGGGGCTCACGCAGATACGCAGTATTTT	CASSFRGAHADTQYF	TRBJ2-3	many	NA	TRBV12-3/TRBV12-4
TGTGCCAGCAGCTTGGCAGGCTTCGCGGGGGGGCTCACAGATACGCAGTATTTT	CASSLAGFAGGLTDTQYF	TRBJ2-3	NA	TRBD2	TRBV5-6
TGCGCCAGCAGCCAGGGACATTCATTTCAGGATGAGCAGTTCTTC	CASSQGHSFQDEQFF	TRBJ2-1	many	NA	TRBV4-3
TGCAGCGTCTCTTGGGCTGGGAGCAGCGATGAAAAACTGTTTTTT	CSVSWAGSSDEKLFF	TRBJ1-4	many	NA	TRBV29-1
TGCGCCAGCAGCCAAGAGGAAGGGACAGGGAGATTCTCTGGGGCCAACGTCCTGACTTTC	CASSQEEGTGRFSGANVLTF	TRBJ2-6	NA	TRBD1	TRBV4-3
TGCAGTGCTAGTCCCCTAGCCGGGGAGCTGTTTTTT	CSASPLAGELFF	TRBJ2-2	many	NA	TRBV20-1
TGTGCCAGCAGCAAAATAGCGGGGGAGTACACCGGGGAGCTGTTTTTT	CASSKIAGEYTGELFF	TRBJ2-2	many	TRBD2	TRBV5-6
TGTGCCAGCAGCGTAGTGGGAGGCGGGGACGCAGATACGCAGTATTTT	CASSVVGGGDADTQYF	TRBJ2-3	many	NA	TRBV9
TGTGCCAGCAGGAGGAACACTGAAGCTTTCTTT	CASRRNTEAFF	TRBJ1-1	many	NA	TRBV12-3/TRBV12-4
TGTGCCAGTACACCGCCGAGCGGGGGTTACAATGAGCAGTTCTTC	CASTPPSGGYNEQFF	TRBJ2-1	few	TRBD2	TRBV19
TGTGCCAGCAGCCAAGAGGGCACAGTTTACTACGAGCAGTACTTC	CASSQEGTVYYEQYF	TRBJ2-7	many	NA	TRBV14
TGCGCCAGCAGCCAAAGAGGAGGACTAGCGGGAGGCGACTCCACAGATACGCAGTATTTT	CASSQRGGLAGGDSTDTQYF	TRBJ2-3	many	TRBD2	TRBV4-1
TGCAGCGCCGAGGCGGGGATTTCTACAGATACGCAGTATTTT	CSAEAGISTDTQYF	TRBJ2-3	NA	NA	TRBV29-1
TGCAGTGCTAGAGTAGCCCTAGCGGGGGGCACAGATACGCAGTATTTT	CSARVALAGGTDTQYF	TRBJ2-3	many	TRBD2	TRBV20-1
TGCGCCAGCAGTGAGTCCAAGGGGTCTCTCACAGATACGCAGTATTTT	CASSESKGSLTDTQYF	TRBJ2-3	many	NA	TRBV10-2
TGTGCCAGCAGTGACTCGACTAGCGCCGGGGAGCTGTTTTTT	CASSDSTSAGELFF	TRBJ2-2	many	TRBD2	TRBV6-4
TGCAGCGTTGAGCAGGGGGAAGGGGGCTACACCTTC	CSVEQGEGGYTF	TRBJ1-2	many	TRBD1	TRBV29-1
TGTGCCAGCAGTTGGGACGGGAAGGACAGGAGATCTGCAGCTTTCTTT	CASSWDGKDRRSAAFF	TRBJ1-1	NA	TRBD1	TRBV6-2/TRBV6-3
TGTGCCAGCAGTTTGCTCCCAAGGGGGGGCCTTCAGACCCAGTACTTC	CASSLLPRGGLQTQYF	TRBJ2-5	many	NA	TRBV12-3/TRBV12-4
TGTGCCAGCAGACCGGGACAGAACCAAGAGACCCAGTACTTC	CASRPGQNQETQYF	TRBJ2-5	few	TRBD1	TRBV7-2
TGTGCCAGCAGCCCCGAACCGGCGGGGGTGGGAGACGAGCAGTACTTC	CASSPEPAGVGDEQYF	TRBJ2-7	many	TRBD2	TRBV7-2
TGTGCCAGCAGCCTCAACGGGCGCAGGGATTCTTTCTATGGCTACACCTTC	CASSLNGRRDSFYGYTF	TRBJ1-2	many	NA	TRBV13
TGTGCCAGCAGCGTAGAGTCAGATACGCAGTATTTT	CASSVESDTQYF	TRBJ2-3	many	NA	TRBV9
TGCGCCAGCAGCCAAGTAACGGTCAGGGCTGGAAACACCATATATTTT	CASSQVTVRAGNTIYF	TRBJ1-3	many	NA	TRBV4-1
TGTGCCAGCAGCCCAAACGCAGATACGCAGTATTTT	CASSPNADTQYF	TRBJ2-3	many	NA	TRBV9